A selection of T cell receptor beta chains follows, all from one sample in a study of blood T cell repertoires in COVID-19. Generated by immunoSEQ multiplex PCR, the TCRdb table keeps only in-frame clones and is missing some. The sample gives around 170,000 clones, approximately 81% of which show up once; about 8% is in the top ten. Sequencing was carried out using PBMCs or T cells enriched from blood (not recorded which). These receptors originate from a woman aged 45-59 years who had recovered from COVID-19. CDR3s include the opening cysteine and the closing phenylalanine or tryptophan. The D gene is left open where the match is weak. Size is stated for part of the rows, as once, few or many counts, or as a class when the clone is expanded.

cdr3_nt | cdr3_aa | j_call | v_call | clone_size | d_call
TGTGCCAGCAGCTTAGCTCGCTATGGCTACACCTTC | CASSLARYGYTF | TRBJ1-2 | TRBV7-9 | NA | NA
TGTGCCAGCAGCTTGAACCCCGGGGGGATCTACAATGAGCAGTTCTTC | CASSLNPGGIYNEQFF | TRBJ2-1 | TRBV5-6 | NA | TRBD2
TGTGCCAGCAGTTACCCAGGACAGATCCTAGCCAAAAACATTCAGTACTTC | CASSYPGQILAKNIQYF | TRBJ2-4 | TRBV6-2/TRBV6-3 | NA | NA
TGTGCCAGCAGTCCTTCGACAGGAGTTCTTGGGGCCAACGTCCTGACTTTC | CASSPSTGVLGANVLTF | TRBJ2-6 | TRBV28 | NA | NA
TGTGCCAGCAGTTTATTAGGGGACTATGGCTACACCTTC | CASSLLGDYGYTF | TRBJ1-2 | TRBV12-3/TRBV12-4 | NA | NA
TGTGCCAGCAGTTACACCGGGACAGGGGGCGGCTACACCTTC | CASSYTGTGGGYTF | TRBJ1-2 | TRBV6-5 | NA | TRBD1
TGTGCCAGCAGGGGACAGGGGTTCATGAACACGCAGTATTTT | CASRGQGFMNTQYF | TRBJ2-3 | TRBV5-5 | NA | TRBD1
TGTGCCAGCAGCCTCCGTAGGGGAGGCTATGGCTACACCTTC | CASSLRRGGYGYTF | TRBJ1-2 | TRBV5-6 | NA | NA
TGTGCCAGCAGCCGAATGACAGGGTGGGAATATGGCTACACCTTC | CASSRMTGWEYGYTF | TRBJ1-2 | TRBV7-9 | once | TRBD1
TGTGCCAGCAGTCCCTTTTTGGGGGGGGGCACAGATACGCAGTATTTT | CASSPFLGGGTDTQYF | TRBJ2-3 | TRBV27 | NA | TRBD2
TGTGCCAGCAGCCAAAACCGACTAGCGCCGAACACCGGGGAGCTGTTTTTT | CASSQNRLAPNTGELFF | TRBJ2-2 | TRBV3-1/TRBV3-2 | NA | TRBD2
TGCGCCAGCAGCCAATCTGCGGACAGCCTCTACGAGCAGTACTTC | CASSQSADSLYEQYF | TRBJ2-7 | TRBV4-3 | NA | NA
TGTGCCAGCACCCAGAGGGGGACAGATACGCAGTATTTT | CASTQRGTDTQYF | TRBJ2-3 | TRBV12-3/TRBV12-4 | once | NA
TGTGCCAGCAGCTTAACTAGCGGGGGGGCCTTCTCCTACGAGCAGTACTTC | CASSLTSGGAFSYEQYF | TRBJ2-7 | TRBV7-8 | NA | TRBD2
TGTGCCAGCAGCTTGGAGATGGCCCCCCGCGGCTACACCTTC | CASSLEMAPRGYTF | TRBJ1-2 | TRBV5-6 | NA | NA
TGTGCCAGCGGATGGACAGGGGGCTCCTACGAGCAGTACTTC | CASGWTGGSYEQYF | TRBJ2-7 | TRBV6-5 | NA | TRBD1
TGCGCCAGCAGCCGAAACCCGGGACAGGGAGTAGTGGAGACCCAGTACTTC | CASSRNPGQGVVETQYF | TRBJ2-5 | TRBV4-1 | NA | TRBD1
TGTGCCAGCAGTTATTTTAGTCGGGTCGCGCCTGAAGCTTTCTTT | CASSYFSRVAPEAFF | TRBJ1-1 | TRBV6-2/TRBV6-3 | NA | NA
TGTGCCAGCAGCTTAGGGGGGTTCACAGATACGCAGTATTTT | CASSLGGFTDTQYF | TRBJ2-3 | TRBV7-3 | NA | NA
TGTGCCAGCAGTAGTAGCGGGAGGTCCCGCTCCTACAATGAGCAGTTCTTC | CASSSSGRSRSYNEQFF | TRBJ2-1 | TRBV27 | NA | TRBD2
TGTGCCACCTCCCCTCGAGGGGGGGAGGAGACCCAGTACTTC | CATSPRGGEETQYF | TRBJ2-5 | TRBV19 | NA | NA
TGTGCCAGCAGCCAAGATCGAGCGGGGAAGCTAGGGACCCAGTACTTC | CASSQDRAGKLGTQYF | TRBJ2-5 | TRBV3-1/TRBV3-2 | NA | TRBD2